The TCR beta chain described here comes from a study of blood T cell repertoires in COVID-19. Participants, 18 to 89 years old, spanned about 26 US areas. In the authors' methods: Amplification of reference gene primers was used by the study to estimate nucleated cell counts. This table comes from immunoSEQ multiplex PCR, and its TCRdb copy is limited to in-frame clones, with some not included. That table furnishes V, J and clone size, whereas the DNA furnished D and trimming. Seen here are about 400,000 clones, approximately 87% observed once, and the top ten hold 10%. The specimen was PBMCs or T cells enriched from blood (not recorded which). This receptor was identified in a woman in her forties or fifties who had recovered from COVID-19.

The CDR3 sequence: CASSDSSGNTGELFF. The DNA for the CDR3 is TGTGCCAGCAGTGACTCGTCGGGGAACACCGGGGAGCTGTTTTTT. The V gene is TRBV6-4, the J gene TRBJ2-2; D is undetermined. This CDR3 has 15 residues. Germline-derived CDR1 and CDR2 are MRHNA and SNTAGT. The V gene lost 0 bases and the J gene lost 1 base, with 6 bases spanning the gap.